This is a list of T cell receptor beta chains from one sample in a study of chemoradiotherapy in HPV16-positive cancers. This table comes from immunoSEQ multiplex PCR, and its TCRdb copy is limited to in-frame clones, with some not included. The sample consists of 5,000 to 5,500 clones, less than 80% of them appearing once. This material was obtained from a patient who underwent chemoradiotherapy. These receptor sequences come from a human donor with HPV-associated anogenital cancer. The CDR3 runs from the conserved cysteine through the conserved F or W. The D gene is left open where the match is weak. Clone size, where shown, is once, few, many, or a class for clones that have expanded.

v_call: TRBV7-2; clone_size: -; cdr3_length: 18; d_call: -; j_call: TRBJ2-3; cdr3_nt: TGTGCCAGCAGCTTAACGATCATTGGGGGCGGGCGCACAGATACGCAGTATTTT; cdr3_aa: CASSLTIIGGGRTDTQYF
v_call: TRBV4-1; clone_size: -; cdr3_length: 17; d_call: -; j_call: TRBJ1-4; cdr3_nt: TGCGCCAGCAGCCAAGTTCTCGTGGGACTCGTAAATGAAAAACTGTTTTTT; cdr3_aa: CASSQVLVGLVNEKLFF
v_call: TRBV27; clone_size: -; cdr3_length: 14; d_call: -; j_call: TRBJ2-7; cdr3_nt: TGTGCCAGCAAGACAGGCGGGCGGTCCTACGAGCAGTACTTC; cdr3_aa: CASKTGGRSYEQYF
v_call: TRBV11-2; clone_size: -; cdr3_length: 15; d_call: TRBD2; j_call: TRBJ2-1; cdr3_nt: TGTGCCAGCAGCTTTCGCGGGGGGGTTTGGAATGAGCAGTTCTTC; cdr3_aa: CASSFRGGVWNEQFF
v_call: TRBV4-3; clone_size: -; cdr3_length: 16; d_call: -; j_call: TRBJ2-6; cdr3_nt: TGCGCCAGCAGCCAAGATTTGACCTCTGGGGCCAACGTCCTGACTTTC; cdr3_aa: CASSQDLTSGANVLTF
v_call: TRBV27; clone_size: -; cdr3_length: 16; d_call: TRBD2; j_call: TRBJ2-1; cdr3_nt: TGTGCCAGCAGTTCAGGACTAGCGGGAGTTATAAATGAGCAGTTCTTC; cdr3_aa: CASSSGLAGVINEQFF
v_call: TRBV19; clone_size: once; cdr3_length: 14; d_call: -; j_call: TRBJ2-2; cdr3_nt: TGTGCCAGTAACGACGGGACTCGCACCGGGGAGCTGTTTTTT; cdr3_aa: CASNDGTRTGELFF
v_call: TRBV2; clone_size: -; cdr3_length: 14; d_call: -; j_call: TRBJ2-3; cdr3_nt: TGTGCCAGCAGTGGGAGAACTAGCACAGATACGCAGTATTTT; cdr3_aa: CASSGRTSTDTQYF
v_call: TRBV7-3; clone_size: -; cdr3_length: 13; d_call: -; j_call: TRBJ2-7; cdr3_nt: TGTGCCAGCAGCCCGTCCGACAGGCTGAGCCTGTACTTC; cdr3_aa: CASSPSDRLSLYF
v_call: TRBV14; clone_size: -; cdr3_length: 15; d_call: TRBD2; j_call: TRBJ2-1; cdr3_nt: TGTGCCAGCAGCCCTACTAGCGGGAGGGGCAAGGAGCAGTTCTTC; cdr3_aa: CASSPTSGRGKEQFF
v_call: TRBV28; clone_size: -; cdr3_length: 16; d_call: TRBD2; j_call: TRBJ2-3; cdr3_nt: TGTGCCAGCAGCAAGAGACTAGCGTATAGTTCAGATACGCAGTATTTT; cdr3_aa: CASSKRLAYSSDTQYF
v_call: TRBV7-8; clone_size: few; cdr3_length: 14; d_call: TRBD1; j_call: TRBJ1-5; cdr3_nt: TGTGCCAGCAGCTGGGGACAGCCTTACCAGCCCCAGCATTTT; cdr3_aa: CASSWGQPYQPQHF
v_call: TRBV5-1; clone_size: -; cdr3_length: 16; d_call: TRBD2; j_call: TRBJ2-1; cdr3_nt: TGCGCCAGCAGGCCGGTGGGGACTAGCGGGTACAATGAGCAGTTCTTC; cdr3_aa: CASRPVGTSGYNEQFF
v_call: TRBV2; clone_size: -; cdr3_length: 15; d_call: TRBD2; j_call: TRBJ2-1; cdr3_nt: TGTGCCAGCAGTGGGGGGGGACTAGCGGGGAATGAGCAGTTCTTC; cdr3_aa: CASSGGGLAGNEQFF
v_call: TRBV5-1; clone_size: -; cdr3_length: 14; d_call: -; j_call: TRBJ2-7; cdr3_nt: TGCGCCAGCAGCTTGGGGGGATTTTCCTACGAGCAGTACTTC; cdr3_aa: CASSLGGFSYEQYF
v_call: TRBV30; clone_size: few; cdr3_length: 14; d_call: -; j_call: TRBJ1-6; cdr3_nt: TGTGCCTGGAAATCGGGACTGGATAATTCACCCCTCCACTTT; cdr3_aa: CAWKSGLDNSPLHF
v_call: TRBV15; clone_size: -; cdr3_length: 18; d_call: TRBD2; j_call: TRBJ2-5; cdr3_nt: TGTGCCACCAGCAGAGGAAAGGCGGGAGGGGGTATACAAGAGACCCAGTACTTC; cdr3_aa: CATSRGKAGGGIQETQYF
v_call: TRBV28; clone_size: -; cdr3_length: 14; d_call: -; j_call: TRBJ1-5; cdr3_nt: TGTGCCAGCTATGAGGGTTCGGTGGATCAGCCCCAGCATTTT; cdr3_aa: CASYEGSVDQPQHF
v_call: TRBV7-9; clone_size: few; cdr3_length: 13; d_call: -; j_call: TRBJ1-2; cdr3_nt: TGTGCCAGCAGCTTAATGGGAGGGGTTGGCTACACCTTC; cdr3_aa: CASSLMGGVGYTF
v_call: TRBV28; clone_size: -; cdr3_length: 15; d_call: -; j_call: TRBJ2-1; cdr3_nt: TGTGCCAGCAGTCTTACAGCACTTTCGGGGGAGTTTGAGTTCTTC; cdr3_aa: CASSLTALSGEFEFF
v_call: TRBV5-4; clone_size: -; cdr3_length: 14; d_call: TRBD2; j_call: TRBJ2-7; cdr3_nt: TGTGCCAGCAGCACCGGACTAGCGTGGGCCGAGCAGTACTTC; cdr3_aa: CASSTGLAWAEQYF
v_call: TRBV19; clone_size: -; cdr3_length: 13; d_call: -; j_call: TRBJ2-3; cdr3_nt: TGTGCCAGTAGGGCTGAGAACACAGATACGCAGTATTTT; cdr3_aa: CASRAENTDTQYF
v_call: TRBV9; clone_size: few; cdr3_length: 15; d_call: -; j_call: TRBJ2-3; cdr3_nt: TGTGCCAGCAGCCCCAGTAGCGTGGACACAGATACGCAGTATTTT; cdr3_aa: CASSPSSVDTDTQYF
v_call: TRBV6-1; clone_size: -; cdr3_length: 11; d_call: -; j_call: TRBJ2-7; cdr3_nt: TGTGCCAGCAGTGAAGGCTACGAGCAGTACTTC; cdr3_aa: CASSEGYEQYF
v_call: TRBV12-1; clone_size: -; cdr3_length: 14; d_call: -; j_call: TRBJ2-5; cdr3_nt: TGTGCCAGCAGCATAAGGACAGACCAAGAGACCCAGTACTTC; cdr3_aa: CASSIRTDQETQYF
v_call: TRBV7-9; clone_size: -; cdr3_length: 15; d_call: TRBD2; j_call: TRBJ2-2; cdr3_nt: TGTGCCAGCAGACCTGGACTAGCGGGAGGCGGGGAGCTGTTTTTT; cdr3_aa: CASRPGLAGGGELFF
v_call: TRBV4-1; clone_size: -; cdr3_length: 16; d_call: -; j_call: TRBJ2-5; cdr3_nt: TGCGCCAGCAGCCAAGTCCAGGCAGGACTCCAAGAGACCCAGTACTTC; cdr3_aa: CASSQVQAGLQETQYF
v_call: TRBV27; clone_size: -; cdr3_length: 12; d_call: -; j_call: TRBJ1-5; cdr3_nt: TGTGCCAGCAAGGGGCTGGGTCAGCCCCAGCATTTT; cdr3_aa: CASKGLGQPQHF
v_call: TRBV5-1; clone_size: once; cdr3_length: 14; d_call: TRBD1; j_call: TRBJ2-7; cdr3_nt: TGCGCCAGCAGCTTCGGACAGGGCCTAGACGAGCAGTACTTC; cdr3_aa: CASSFGQGLDEQYF
v_call: TRBV30; clone_size: -; cdr3_length: 15; d_call: TRBD2; j_call: TRBJ2-7; cdr3_nt: TGTGCCTGGAGTTTGAGCGGGGGGGGTCCCTACGAGCAGTACTTC; cdr3_aa: CAWSLSGGGPYEQYF
v_call: TRBV2; clone_size: -; cdr3_length: 12; d_call: -; j_call: TRBJ2-2; cdr3_nt: TGTGCCAGCAAACCCGACACCGGGGAGCTGTTTTTT; cdr3_aa: CASKPDTGELFF
v_call: TRBV28; clone_size: -; cdr3_length: 14; d_call: -; j_call: TRBJ1-5; cdr3_nt: TGTGCCAGCAGTAAAGGGGGTTCCAATCAGCCCCAGCATTTT; cdr3_aa: CASSKGGSNQPQHF
v_call: TRBV27; clone_size: -; cdr3_length: 13; d_call: -; j_call: TRBJ2-2; cdr3_nt: TGTGCCAGCAGTTTATCGGAGGGGGGGGAGCTGTTTTTT; cdr3_aa: CASSLSEGGELFF
v_call: TRBV27; clone_size: -; cdr3_length: 13; d_call: -; j_call: TRBJ1-2; cdr3_nt: TGTGCCAGCCGTGGCGATTCTAACTATGGCTACACCTTC; cdr3_aa: CASRGDSNYGYTF
v_call: TRBV19; clone_size: once; cdr3_length: 18; d_call: TRBD1; j_call: TRBJ2-1; cdr3_nt: TGTGCCAGTAGTATAGAAGGGACAGGGGGTTCTGTGTACAATGAGCAGTTCTTC; cdr3_aa: CASSIEGTGGSVYNEQFF
v_call: TRBV29-1; clone_size: -; cdr3_length: 15; d_call: -; j_call: TRBJ2-5; cdr3_nt: TGCAGCGCCGGGCCATCGAAGGGGGGAACGAAGACCCAGTACTTC; cdr3_aa: CSAGPSKGGTKTQYF
v_call: TRBV18; clone_size: -; cdr3_length: 16; d_call: TRBD2; j_call: TRBJ2-3; cdr3_nt: TGTGCCAGTCGGACTAGCGGGGGGACTAGCACAGATACGCAGTATTTT; cdr3_aa: CASRTSGGTSTDTQYF
v_call: TRBV25-1; clone_size: -; cdr3_length: 16; d_call: -; j_call: TRBJ1-3; cdr3_nt: TGTGCCAGCAGCCGCAGGGGCACCCTCCAAGGGGACACCATATATTTT; cdr3_aa: CASSRRGTLQGDTIYF
v_call: TRBV15; clone_size: -; cdr3_length: 18; d_call: -; j_call: TRBJ2-1; cdr3_nt: TGTGCCACCAGCAGAGATCGGGGGGCTAGCGGATCCTACAATGAGCAGTTCTTC; cdr3_aa: CATSRDRGASGSYNEQFF
v_call: TRBV10-3; clone_size: -; cdr3_length: 14; d_call: TRBD1; j_call: TRBJ2-5; cdr3_nt: TGTGCCATCAAGGGGGGGACAGGGGAAGAGACCCAGTACTTC; cdr3_aa: CAIKGGTGEETQYF
v_call: TRBV29-1; clone_size: -; cdr3_length: 13; d_call: TRBD1; j_call: TRBJ2-5; cdr3_nt: TGCAGCGTTGAACAGGGGGCTGGGGAGACCCAGTACTTC; cdr3_aa: CSVEQGAGETQYF
v_call: TRBV2; clone_size: -; cdr3_length: 14; d_call: -; j_call: TRBJ1-6; cdr3_nt: TGTGCCAGCAATCGGGAACAGAATAATTCACCCCTCCACTTT; cdr3_aa: CASNREQNNSPLHF
v_call: TRBV9; clone_size: -; cdr3_length: 14; d_call: -; j_call: TRBJ2-1; cdr3_nt: TGTGCCAGCAGCGTAGGTAGCAGCGTGGCTGAGCAGTTCTTC; cdr3_aa: CASSVGSSVAEQFF
v_call: TRBV7-2; clone_size: -; cdr3_length: 13; d_call: -; j_call: TRBJ1-2; cdr3_nt: TGTGCCAGCAGCTTTATGTTCAACTATGGCTACACCTTC; cdr3_aa: CASSFMFNYGYTF
v_call: TRBV28; clone_size: once; cdr3_length: 16; d_call: TRBD1; j_call: TRBJ1-5; cdr3_nt: TGTGCCAGCAGTTCCAGACAGGGGGCAAACAATCAGCCCCAGCATTTT; cdr3_aa: CASSSRQGANNQPQHF
v_call: TRBV30; clone_size: -; cdr3_length: 15; d_call: -; j_call: TRBJ1-1; cdr3_nt: TGTGCCTGGAGCGCCCCGGCAAGGAGGTACACTGAAGCTTTCTTT; cdr3_aa: CAWSAPARRYTEAFF
v_call: TRBV7-7; clone_size: -; cdr3_length: 15; d_call: -; j_call: TRBJ2-3; cdr3_nt: TGTGCTAGCAGCCCAGGGACTGGCCGGAGAGATACGCAGTATTTT; cdr3_aa: CASSPGTGRRDTQYF
v_call: TRBV9; clone_size: once; cdr3_length: 15; d_call: TRBD1; j_call: TRBJ1-6; cdr3_nt: TGTGCCAGCAGCGCCGAAGCAGGGGGCGTTTCACCCCTCCACTTT; cdr3_aa: CASSAEAGGVSPLHF
v_call: TRBV28; clone_size: -; cdr3_length: 14; d_call: -; j_call: TRBJ1-2; cdr3_nt: TGTGCCAGCTTTGACGACAGCACCTTTTATGGCTACACCTTC; cdr3_aa: CASFDDSTFYGYTF
v_call: TRBV2; clone_size: -; cdr3_length: 14; d_call: -; j_call: TRBJ2-5; cdr3_nt: TGTGCCAGCAGTGGGGAGCGGGTACAAGAGACCCAGTACTTC; cdr3_aa: CASSGERVQETQYF
v_call: TRBV2; clone_size: -; cdr3_length: 16; d_call: -; j_call: TRBJ2-3; cdr3_nt: TGTGCCAGCAGGGGGACTGGAGGGGGGGCATGGGATACGCAGTATTTT; cdr3_aa: CASRGTGGGAWDTQYF
v_call: TRBV4-1; clone_size: -; cdr3_length: 15; d_call: -; j_call: TRBJ2-7; cdr3_nt: TGCGCCAGCAGCCAAGATCGGGTAGGTCTCTACGAGCAGTACTTC; cdr3_aa: CASSQDRVGLYEQYF
v_call: TRBV1; clone_size: -; cdr3_length: 13; d_call: -; j_call: TRBJ1-4; cdr3_nt: TGCACCAGTAAACAGGTAACTAATGAAAAACTGTTTTTT; cdr3_aa: CTSKQVTNEKLFF
v_call: TRBV7-8; clone_size: -; cdr3_length: 14; d_call: -; j_call: TRBJ2-7; cdr3_nt: TGTGCCAGCAGCCACCGACAGAACTCCTACGAGCAGTACTTC; cdr3_aa: CASSHRQNSYEQYF